This T cell receptor beta chain was identified during a study of early T cells in non-severe SARS-CoV-2 infection. Study-wide context: Sequencing targeted bulk RNA from unsorted whole blood, leaving chains unpaired. Whole-study findings and limits: Using VDJdb, the matching emphasized anti-spike CD8 responses while missing private and CD4 specificities.

The sample holds many counts of this clonotype. Its specificity is not known. V shed 2 bases and J shed 5 bases, with 6 bases lying between them. The length of the CDR3 is 12 residues. CDR1 and CDR2 from the germline V gene are MDHEN and SYDVKM. The protocol attached unique molecular identifiers to individual cDNA molecules. TCRdb re-called the 5' RACE reads with MiXCR, one entry per CDR3 protein. The sample includes under 70,000 distinct CDR3 sequences, around 12% of them seen just once. The origin of this receptor is an adult who was a healthcare worker with PCR-confirmed SARS-CoV-2 infection or an uninfected control (not recorded which). This sequence joins TRBV28 and TRBJ1-1; no clear D. Sequenced material: whole blood. CDR3 bases: TGTGCCAGCAGTTTAATAGGTACTGAAGCTTTCTTT. Its protein is CASSLIGTEAFF.